A single sample gave rise to the 5 T cell receptor beta chains below, sequenced in a study of blood T cell repertoires in COVID-19. The data were produced by immunoSEQ multiplex PCR, yet TCRdb's version contains in-frame clones alone and is incomplete. The sample carries 150,000 to 200,000 clones, around four fifths recorded once. The sample was PBMCs or T cells enriched from blood (not recorded which). Every receptor here comes from a woman aged 50 to 60 in a cohort exposed to, infected with or recovered from COVID-19 (not recorded which).

The chain recombines TRBV7-9 with TRBJ2-1; TRBD2 matches at 7 bases. The V and J ends lost 7 bases and 7 bases, in that order; junction bases with no gene match: 16. Germline V lookup: CDR1 SEHNR, CDR2 FQNEAQ (reference sequence). CDR3 length equals 16 residues. The CDR3 sequence: CASTELGGGLRNEQFF. Written as DNA, the CDR3 is TGTGCCAGCACCGAACTGGGGGGAGGGCTCCGAAATGAGCAGTTCTTC.

The chain has TRBV6-6 and TRBJ2-7, with 8 bases lining up with TRBD1. The CDR3 has 14 residues. Germline V CDR1 and CDR2: MNHNY, SVGAGI (reference sequence). The V and J ends lost 7 bases and 1 base, in that order; junction bases with no gene match: 6. CDR3 nucleotides: TGTGCCAGCAATGACGGACAGGGATCCTACGAGCAGTACTTC. Protein sequence: CASNDGQGSYEQYF.

This clone was counted a few times. The genes are TRBV25-1 and TRBJ2-3; D is unclear. The ends were cut back, 6 bases at V and 4 bases at J, with 11 bases in the middle. CDR3 length equals 13 residues. Germline V gives CDR1 MGHDK, CDR2 SYGVNS. Written as DNA, the CDR3 is TGTGCCAGCAGCCCCACGGTCCCAGATACGCAGTATTTT. Translating gives CASSPTVPDTQYF.

V usage is TRBV29-1 and J usage is TRBJ2-2; tentative D call: TRBD2 (5 bases). This CDR3 region has 12 residues. Germline values: CDR1 SQVTM, CDR2 ANQGSEA. Trimming took 4 bases from V and 7 from J, leaving 10 bases between them. The CDR3 region is CSVVSGSGELFF. CDR3 sequence (DNA): TGCAGCGTTGTTTCGGGAAGCGGGGAGCTGTTTTTT.

This clone was seen only a few times. CDR3 nucleotide sequence: TGTGCCAGCAGCGTAGCTAGCGGGCCGTCCTACGAGCAGTACTTC. Translating gives CASSVASGPSYEQYF. This sequence joins TRBV9 and TRBJ2-7; 8 nucleotides align to TRBD2. J gave up 1 base and V 0 bases, and 3 bases lay outside the gene matches. From germline, CDR1 is SGDLS and CDR2 YYNGEE. CDR3 size: 15 residues.